This section outlines one T cell receptor (beta chain) sequence together with its context. This sample was taken from a study of blood T cell repertoires in COVID-19. Study as a whole: Samples of COVID-19 (acute and convalescent) were obtained from the United States, Italy and Spain. PBMCs, B-cell-depleted T cells, or T cells provided the cDNA or gDNA that made up the material.

After removal of 2 bases from V and 0 bases from J, the junction contained 18 bases not matched to a gene. The CDR3 spans 22 residues. Germline CDR1 MNHNS, CDR2 SASEGT. Assay used: immunoSEQ multiplex PCR; TCRdb lists only in-frame clones, some missing. The sample has some 120,000 clones, 86% seen once. This chain joins TRBV6-1 and TRBJ2-1; 11 positions agree with TRBD2. This TCR came from a human donor in a cohort sampled during active COVID-19. Sequencing used peripheral blood. CDR3 nucleotides: TGTGCCAGCAGTGAAAAGTTCGGGACTAGCGGTCTCTACCGAAGCTCCTACAATGAGCAGTTCTTC. Its protein is CASSEKFGTSGLYRSSYNEQFF.